This TCR beta chain stems from a study of Graves' ophthalmopathy and Graves' hyperthyroidism. Study-wide points: Blood was where most expanded thyroid clonotypes above 0.001 frequency also turned up.

With regard to this clonotype: What it binds is not known.

The CDR3 spans 15 residues. CDR1 is ENHRY, CDR2 SYGVKD, per germline. Trimming removed 0 bases at V and 9 bases at J, with 17 bases between. For repertoire sequencing, the TCR beta CDR3 regions were amplified from RNA transcripts. Scientists carried out first-round RT-PCR using HTBI primers and then a second-round multiplex PCR. Each CDR3 protein gets one entry after TCRdb re-called the multiplex PCR reads with MiXCR. The sample holds around 1.1 million distinct CDR3 sequences; about two fifths are singletons and the top ten take over 8.5%. This chain joins TRBV10-3 and TRBJ2-5; D is undetermined. Material: peripheral blood or thyroid tissue (not recorded which). This receptor was identified in an adult man with Graves' hyperthyroidism. The CDR3 region is CAISESRAHNQPQYF. The CDR3 DNA reads as TGTGCCATCAGTGAGTCAAGGGCCCACAATCAGCCCCAGTACTTC.